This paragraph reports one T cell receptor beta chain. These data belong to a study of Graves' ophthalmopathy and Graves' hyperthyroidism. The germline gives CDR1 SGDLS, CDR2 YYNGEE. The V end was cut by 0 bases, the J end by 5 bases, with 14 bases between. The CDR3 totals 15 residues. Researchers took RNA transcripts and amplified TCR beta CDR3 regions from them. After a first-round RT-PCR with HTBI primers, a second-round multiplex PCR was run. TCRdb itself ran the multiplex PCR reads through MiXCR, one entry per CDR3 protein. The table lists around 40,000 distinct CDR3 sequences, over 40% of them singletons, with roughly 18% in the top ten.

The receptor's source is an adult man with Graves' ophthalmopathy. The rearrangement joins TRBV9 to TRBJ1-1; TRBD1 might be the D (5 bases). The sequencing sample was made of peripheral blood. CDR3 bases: TGTGCCAGCAGCGTAGGAACGGGGCAGGTAACTGAAGCTTTCTTT. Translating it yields CASSVGTGQVTEAFF.